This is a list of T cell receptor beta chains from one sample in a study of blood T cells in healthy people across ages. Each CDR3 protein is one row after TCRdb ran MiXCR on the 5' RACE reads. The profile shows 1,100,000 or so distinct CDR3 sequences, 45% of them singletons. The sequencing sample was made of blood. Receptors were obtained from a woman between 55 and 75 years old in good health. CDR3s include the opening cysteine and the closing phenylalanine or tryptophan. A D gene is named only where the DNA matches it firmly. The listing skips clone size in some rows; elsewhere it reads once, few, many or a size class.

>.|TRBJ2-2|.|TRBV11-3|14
TGTGCCAGCAGCTTAGACATTGCGGGCGGGGAGCTGTTTTTT
CASSLDIAGGELFF
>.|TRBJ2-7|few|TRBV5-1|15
TGCGCCAGCAGCTTGTCGGGGCAGGGGACCCACGAGCAGTACTTC
CASSLSGQGTHEQYF
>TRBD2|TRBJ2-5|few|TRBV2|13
TGTGCCACCACAGGACTAGCGGAAGAGACCCAGTACTTC
CATTGLAEETQYF
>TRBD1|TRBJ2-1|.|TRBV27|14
TGTGCCAGCAGTTTCGGGACAGCCTACAATGAGCAGTTCTTC
CASSFGTAYNEQFF
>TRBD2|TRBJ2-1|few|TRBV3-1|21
TGTGCCAGCAGCCAAGATCTAGGTACTAGCGGGAGTTCCTCCTTCTACAATGAGCAGTTCTTC
CASSQDLGTSGSSSFYNEQFF
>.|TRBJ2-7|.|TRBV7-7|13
TGTGCCAGCAGCCCTTTTGGGGGAGGCGAGCAGTACTTC
CASSPFGGGEQYF
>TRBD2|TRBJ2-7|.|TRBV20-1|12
TGCAGTGCCCTAGCGGGAGGTAGGGAGCAGTACTTC
CSALAGGREQYF
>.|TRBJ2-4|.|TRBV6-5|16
TGTGCCAGCAGTTATTCGATGGGGGGGCCTAAAAACATTCAGTACTTC
CASSYSMGGPKNIQYF
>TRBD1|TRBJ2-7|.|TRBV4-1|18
TGCGCCAGCAGCCAAATCTTGACAGGGTGCAAGAGCTCCTACGAGCAGTACTTC
CASSQILTGCKSSYEQYF
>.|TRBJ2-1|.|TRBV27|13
TGTGCCGGCAGTTTCGGCTCCTACAATGAGCAGTTCTTC
CAGSFGSYNEQFF
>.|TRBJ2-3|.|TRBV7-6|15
TGTGCCAGCAGCTTGGGGGCCTCTAGCACAGATGCGCAGTATTTT
CASSLGASSTDAQYF
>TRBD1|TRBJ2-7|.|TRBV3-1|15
TGTGCCAGCAGCCGACCGGACAGGGGGCAGGACGAGCAGTACTTC
CASSRPDRGQDEQYF
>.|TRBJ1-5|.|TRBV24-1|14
TGTGCCACCAGTGATTTCTACATTGATCAGCCCCAGCATTTT
CATSDFYIDQPQHF
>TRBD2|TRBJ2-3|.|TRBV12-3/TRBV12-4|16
TGTGCCAGCAGCCAAGCCCAAGCGGGAGACACAGATACGCAGTATTTT
CASSQAQAGDTDTQYF
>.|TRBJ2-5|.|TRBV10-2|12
TGCGCCAGTGGACAGCCCCAAGAGACCCAGTACTTC
CASGQPQETQYF
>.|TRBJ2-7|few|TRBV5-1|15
TGCGCCAGCAGCACACAGCCCGGGGCAACCTACGAGCAGTACTTC
CASSTQPGATYEQYF
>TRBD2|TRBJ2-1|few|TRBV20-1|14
TGCAGTGCTCCTAGCGGGAGGGCCCACAATGAGCAGTTCTTC
CSAPSGRAHNEQFF
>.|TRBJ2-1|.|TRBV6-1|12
TGTGCCAGCAGTGAAAGGCGGAATGAGCAGTTCTTC
CASSERRNEQFF
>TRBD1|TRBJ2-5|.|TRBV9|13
TGTGCCAGCAGCGCCCAACAGGGGGCTGGCCAGTACTTC
CASSAQQGAGQYF
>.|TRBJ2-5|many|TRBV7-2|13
TGTGCCAGCAGCACCAGCGGCCAAGAGACCCAGTACTTC
CASSTSGQETQYF
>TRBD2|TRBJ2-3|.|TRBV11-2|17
TGTGCCAGCACCCCAGGCGGGAGAGTCACAAGCACAGATACGCAGTATTTT
CASTPGGRVTSTDTQYF
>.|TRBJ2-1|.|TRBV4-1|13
TGCGCCAGCAGCCAAGTAGGGGTAGATGAGCAGTTCTTC
CASSQVGVDEQFF
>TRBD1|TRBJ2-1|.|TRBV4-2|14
TGTGCCGGCAAACAGACAGGGGTCGACAATGAGCAGTTCTTC
CAGKQTGVDNEQFF
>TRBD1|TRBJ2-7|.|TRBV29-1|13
TGCAGCGTAGTTGACAGGGTATCCTACGAGCAGTACTTC
CSVVDRVSYEQYF
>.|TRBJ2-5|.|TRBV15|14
TGTGCCACCAGGGATGGAGGGCCCGGAGAGACCCAGTACTTC
CATRDGGPGETQYF
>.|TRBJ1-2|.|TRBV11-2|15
TGTGCCAGCAGCTCCTACGGACGGGCGGACTATGGCTACACCTTC
CASSSYGRADYGYTF
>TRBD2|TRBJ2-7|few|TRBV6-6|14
TGTGCCAGCAGAGAAGGCGGGAGCCGCTACGAGCAGTACTTC
CASREGGSRYEQYF
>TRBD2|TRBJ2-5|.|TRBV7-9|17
TGTGCCAGCAGCCCCCTAGCTAGCGGGTCTACCCAAGAGACCCAGTACTTC
CASSPLASGSTQETQYF
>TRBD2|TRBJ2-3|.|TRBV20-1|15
TGCAGTGCTAGCACTAGCGGGAGAGGGGGAGATACGCAGTATTTT
CSASTSGRGGDTQYF
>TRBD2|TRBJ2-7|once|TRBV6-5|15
TGTGCCTCCGGGGGGAGTGGTGGGGAAATGAACGAGCAGTACTTC
CASGGSGGEMNEQYF
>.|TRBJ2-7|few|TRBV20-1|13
TGCAGTGCTATCGGTTCCTCATCCTACGAGCAGTACTTC
CSAIGSSSYEQYF